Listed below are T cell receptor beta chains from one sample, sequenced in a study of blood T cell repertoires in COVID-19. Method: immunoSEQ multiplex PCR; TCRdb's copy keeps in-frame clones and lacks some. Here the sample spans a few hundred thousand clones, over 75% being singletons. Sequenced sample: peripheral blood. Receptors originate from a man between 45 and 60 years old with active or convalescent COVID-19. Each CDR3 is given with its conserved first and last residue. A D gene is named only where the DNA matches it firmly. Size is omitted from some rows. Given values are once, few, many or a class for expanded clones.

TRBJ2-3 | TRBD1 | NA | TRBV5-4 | CASSFPTMSTGGTDTQYF | TGTGCCAGCAGCTTCCCAACCATGTCTACAGGGGGCACAGATACGCAGTATTTT
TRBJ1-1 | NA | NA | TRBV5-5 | CASSLDRQNTEAFF | TGTGCCAGCAGCTTGGACAGACAGAACACTGAAGCTTTCTTT
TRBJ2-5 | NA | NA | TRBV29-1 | CSGGTVETQYF | TGCAGCGGCGGGACAGTTGAGACCCAGTACTTC
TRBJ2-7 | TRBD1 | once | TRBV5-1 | CASNTGTGVHEQYF | TGCGCCAGCAATACCGGGACAGGGGTTCACGAGCAGTACTTC
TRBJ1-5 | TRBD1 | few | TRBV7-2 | CASSLWTGTTDSNQPQHF | TGTGCCAGCAGCTTGTGGACAGGGACCACCGATAGCAATCAGCCCCAGCATTTT
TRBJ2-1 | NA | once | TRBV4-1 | CASSQRQGPLNEQFF | TGCGCCAGCAGCCAAAGACAAGGCCCCCTCAATGAGCAGTTCTTC
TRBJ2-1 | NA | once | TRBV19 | CASSAGQLYNEQFF | TGTGCCAGTAGTGCGGGACAGTTATACAATGAGCAGTTCTTC
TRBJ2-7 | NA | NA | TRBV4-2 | CASSQDFRAPQGYEQYF | TGTGCCAGCAGCCAAGATTTTAGAGCCCCACAGGGCTACGAGCAGTACTTC
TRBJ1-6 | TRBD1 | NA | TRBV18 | CASSPLGTGQDNSPLHF | TGTGCCAGCTCACCTCTCGGGACAGGCCAAGATAATTCACCCCTCCACTTT
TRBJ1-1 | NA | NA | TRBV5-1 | CASREVSANTEAFF | TGCGCCAGCAGGGAGGTGTCGGCGAACACTGAAGCTTTCTTT
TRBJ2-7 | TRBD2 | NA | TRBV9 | CASSVGLAGTTYEQYF | TGTGCCAGCAGCGTAGGACTAGCGGGGACTACCTACGAGCAGTACTTC
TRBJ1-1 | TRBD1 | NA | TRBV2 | CASIEQGANTEAFF | TGTGCCAGCATTGAACAGGGGGCGAACACTGAAGCTTTCTTT
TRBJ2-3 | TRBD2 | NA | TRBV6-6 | CASRESGRADTQYF | TGTGCCAGCAGGGAGAGCGGGAGGGCAGATACGCAGTATTTT
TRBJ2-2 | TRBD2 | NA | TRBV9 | CASSVSGRAGTGELFF | TGTGCCAGCAGCGTTAGCGGGAGGGCGGGCACCGGGGAGCTGTTTTTT
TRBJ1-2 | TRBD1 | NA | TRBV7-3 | CASSLSETGGSGYTF | TGTGCCAGCAGCCTCTCCGAGACAGGGGGTTCTGGCTACACCTTC
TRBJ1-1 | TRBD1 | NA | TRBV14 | CASSQDSSGQGEAFF | TGTGCCAGCAGCCAAGATAGCTCCGGACAGGGTGAAGCTTTCTTT
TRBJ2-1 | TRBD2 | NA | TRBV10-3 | CATGLAGLNEQFF | TGTGCCACAGGACTAGCGGGTCTTAATGAGCAGTTCTTC
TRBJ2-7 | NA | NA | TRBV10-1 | CASSGGPGYEQYF | TGCGCCAGCAGCGGCGGGCCCGGGTACGAGCAGTACTTC
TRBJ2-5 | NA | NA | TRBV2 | CASRHDTQETQYF | TGTGCCAGCAGACATGACACTCAAGAGACCCAGTACTTC
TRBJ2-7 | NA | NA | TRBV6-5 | CASSQAYGSYEQYF | TGTGCCAGCAGCCAAGCATACGGGTCCTACGAGCAGTACTTC
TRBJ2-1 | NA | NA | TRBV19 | CASRRDTSASYNEQFF | TGTGCCTCTAGAAGGGACACTAGCGCCTCTTACAATGAGCAGTTCTTC
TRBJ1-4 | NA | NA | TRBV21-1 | CASSQPAPRCEKLFF | TGTGCCAGCAGCCAGCCCGCACCGCGGTGTGAAAAACTGTTTTTT
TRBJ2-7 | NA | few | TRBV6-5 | CASIRSRTYEQYF | TGTGCCAGCATCAGAAGCAGGACCTACGAGCAGTACTTC
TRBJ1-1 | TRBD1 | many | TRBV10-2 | CASGRQGSEAFF | TGCGCCAGCGGGAGACAGGGGAGTGAAGCTTTCTTT
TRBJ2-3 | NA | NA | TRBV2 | CASSESRRSLTDTQYF | TGTGCCAGCAGTGAATCCCGTCGGAGCCTCACAGATACGCAGTATTTT
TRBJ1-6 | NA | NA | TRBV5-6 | CASSAASSYSPLHF | TGTGCCAGCAGCGCGGCAAGTTCCTACTCACCCCTCCACTTT
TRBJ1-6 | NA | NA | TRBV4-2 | CASSLEAGTPNSPLHF | TGTGCCAGCAGCCTTGAAGCCGGGACTCCAAATTCACCCCTCCACTTT
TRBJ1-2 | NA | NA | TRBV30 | CAWRFINYGYTF | TGTGCCTGGAGGTTCATTAACTATGGCTACACCTTC
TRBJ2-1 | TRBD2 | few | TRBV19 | CASSSLRGGADEQFF | TGTGCCAGTTCTTCTCTCCGCGGGGGGGCCGATGAGCAGTTCTTC
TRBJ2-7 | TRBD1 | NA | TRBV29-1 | CSVEVVRTGTYEQYF | TGCAGCGTTGAAGTAGTGAGGACAGGGACCTACGAGCAGTACTTC
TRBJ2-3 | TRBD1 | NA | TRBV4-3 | CASSQDIGTGVADTQYF | TGCGCCAGCAGCCAAGATATAGGGACAGGGGTGGCAGATACGCAGTATTTT
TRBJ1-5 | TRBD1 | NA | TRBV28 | CASSLSGTANQPQHF | TGTGCCAGCAGTTTGTCCGGGACAGCCAATCAGCCCCAGCATTTT
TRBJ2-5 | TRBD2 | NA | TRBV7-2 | CASSLGGTMGQETQYF | TGTGCCAGCAGCTTAGGTGGGACTATGGGGCAAGAGACCCAGTACTTC
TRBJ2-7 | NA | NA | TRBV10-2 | CATGEQYF | TGCGCCACGGGGGAGCAGTACTTC
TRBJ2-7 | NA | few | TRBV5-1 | CASSLVGPYEQYF | TGCGCCAGCAGCTTGGTGGGGCCCTACGAGCAGTACTTC
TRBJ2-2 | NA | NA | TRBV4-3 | CASSQEYPPAGELFF | TGCGCCAGCAGCCAAGAATATCCCCCCGCCGGGGAGCTGTTTTTT
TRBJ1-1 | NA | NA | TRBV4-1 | CASSPDRTNTEAFF | TGCGCCAGCAGCCCGGACAGAACGAACACTGAAGCTTTCTTT
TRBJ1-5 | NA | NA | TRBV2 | CASSEQGSNQPQHF | TGTGCCAGCAGTGAACAGGGCAGCAATCAGCCCCAGCATTTT
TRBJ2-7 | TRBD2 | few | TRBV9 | CASSVDIGTSSEQYF | TGTGCCAGCAGCGTAGATATCGGGACTAGTTCCGAGCAGTACTTC
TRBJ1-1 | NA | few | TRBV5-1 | CASSPVFRHSGATEAFF | TGCGCCAGCAGCCCCGTCTTTAGACATTCTGGTGCCACTGAAGCTTTCTTT
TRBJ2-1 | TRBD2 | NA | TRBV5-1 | CASSSAGGITEQFF | TGCGCCAGCAGCTCAGCGGGAGGGATTACTGAGCAGTTCTTC
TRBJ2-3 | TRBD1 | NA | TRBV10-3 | CAISADRGQYF | TGTGCCATCAGCGCAGACAGGGGGCAGTATTTT
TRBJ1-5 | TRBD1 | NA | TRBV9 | CASSVGHRDREYSNQPQHF | TGTGCCAGCAGCGTAGGGCACCGGGACAGGGAATATAGCAATCAGCCCCAGCATTTT
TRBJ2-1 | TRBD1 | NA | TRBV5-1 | CASSLDRANYNEQFF | TGCGCCAGCAGCCTGGACAGGGCAAACTACAATGAGCAGTTCTTC
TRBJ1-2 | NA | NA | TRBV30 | CAWRPGPAYGYTF | TGTGCCTGGAGACCGGGTCCCGCCTATGGCTACACCTTC
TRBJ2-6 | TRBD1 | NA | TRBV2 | CASRPGQGFSGANVLTF | TGTGCCAGCAGACCGGGACAGGGCTTCTCTGGGGCCAACGTCCTGACTTTC
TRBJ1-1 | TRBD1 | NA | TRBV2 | CASSAGTGRGRGTEAFF | TGTGCCAGCAGTGCCGGGACAGGGAGGGGAAGGGGCACTGAAGCTTTCTTT
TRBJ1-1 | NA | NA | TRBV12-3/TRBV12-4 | CASRRVNTEAFF | TGTGCCAGCCGGAGGGTGAACACTGAAGCTTTCTTT
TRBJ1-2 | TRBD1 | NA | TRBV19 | CASRPGTGALNYGYTF | TGTGCCAGTAGGCCCGGGACAGGCGCCCTTAACTATGGCTACACCTTC
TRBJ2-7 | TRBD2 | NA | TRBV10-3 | CAIKTSGNDEQYF | TGTGCCATCAAGACTAGCGGGAACGACGAGCAGTACTTC
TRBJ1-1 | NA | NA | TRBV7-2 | CASSPEMRPNTEAFF | TGTGCCAGCAGCCCCGAAATGCGGCCGAACACTGAAGCTTTCTTT
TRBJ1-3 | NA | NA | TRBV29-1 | CSVAGASGGNTIYF | TGCAGCGTCGCAGGGGCCTCGGGGGGAAACACCATATATTTT
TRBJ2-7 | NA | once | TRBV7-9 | CASSLAGGREQYF | TGTGCCAGCAGCTTAGCGGGGGGTCGCGAGCAGTACTTC
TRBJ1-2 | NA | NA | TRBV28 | CASSLQQGNYGYTF | TGTGCCAGCAGTCTACAACAGGGCAACTATGGCTACACCTTC
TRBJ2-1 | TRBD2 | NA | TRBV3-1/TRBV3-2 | CASSLRDYSEQFF | TGTGCCAGCAGCCTTCGGGACTACTCTGAGCAGTTCTTC
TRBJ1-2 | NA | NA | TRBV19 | CASSITHTGIYYGYTF | TGTGCCAGTAGTATAACTCATACGGGGATATACTATGGCTACACCTTC
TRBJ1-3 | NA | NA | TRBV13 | CASSFGTGNTIYF | TGTGCCAGCAGCTTTGGGACAGGAAACACCATATATTTT
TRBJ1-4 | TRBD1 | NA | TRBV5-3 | CARSWDRATLSEKLFF | TGTGCCAGAAGCTGGGACAGGGCTACCCTAAGTGAAAAACTGTTTTTT
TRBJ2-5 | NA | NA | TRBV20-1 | CSAIDSRVQETQYF | TGCAGTGCTATTGATTCCAGGGTCCAAGAGACCCAGTACTTC
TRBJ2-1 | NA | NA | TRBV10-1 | CASPHLALKSSYNEQFF | TGCGCCAGTCCCCATCTAGCGCTCAAAAGCTCCTACAATGAGCAGTTCTTC